The T cell receptor beta chain described here comes from a study of cytomegalovirus exposure and HLA in healthy donors. With 60 Vbeta and 13 Jbeta primers, the PCR was carried out. Only in-frame clones appear in the TCRdb table, and some are missing; sequencing was by immunoSEQ multiplex PCR. The repertoire holds 200,000 to 250,000 clones, just over 75% seen once, with roughly 2.5% in the top ten. The sequence was collected from a woman in her sixties or seventies in good health and CMV-seropositive. Input material: PBMCs.

Written as DNA, the CDR3 is TGTGCCAGCAGCTTATTGAGCTATGAGCAGTTCTTC. Protein product: CASSLLSYEQFF. The J gene is TRBJ2-1, the V gene TRBV7-9; no clear D gene. This CDR3 is built from 12 residues. In germline, CDR1 is SEHNR, CDR2 FQNEAQ (reference sequence). Between the trimmed V and J ends, which lost 2 bases and 8 bases, there was a span of 7 bases.